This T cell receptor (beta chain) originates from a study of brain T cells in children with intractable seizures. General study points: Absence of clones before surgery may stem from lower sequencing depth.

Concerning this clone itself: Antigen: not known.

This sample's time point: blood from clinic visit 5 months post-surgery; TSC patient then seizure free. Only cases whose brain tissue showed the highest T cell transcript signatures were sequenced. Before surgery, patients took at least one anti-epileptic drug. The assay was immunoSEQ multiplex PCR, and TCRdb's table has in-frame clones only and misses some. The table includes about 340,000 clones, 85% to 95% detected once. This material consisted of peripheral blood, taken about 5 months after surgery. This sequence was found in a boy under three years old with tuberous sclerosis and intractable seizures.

CDR3 sequence reads: CAWSVDNTLDTQYF. For the CDR3, the DNA is TGTGCCTGGAGTGTAGACAACACCCTAGATACGCAGTATTTT. V and J are TRBV30 and TRBJ2-3; no definite D call. The germline V and J ends were trimmed by 0 bases and 5 bases, with 12 bases remaining between them. This CDR3 has 14 residues. The germline V gene encodes CDR1 GTSNPN and CDR2 SVGIG (reference sequence).